The clone carrying this TCR beta chain was observed many times. Unique molecular identifiers were incorporated during preparation of the TCRbeta library. Each CDR3 protein is one row after TCRdb ran MiXCR on the PCR reads. The sample shows more than 90,000 distinct CDR3 sequences, roughly 8.3% of them seen only once. The data originate from a study of T-cell reconstitution after alpha-beta-depleted transplantation in children. Germline V CDR1 and CDR2: SSHAT, FNYEAQ (reference sequence). Trimming took 2 bases from V and 7 from J; bases not matched to a gene: 4. This CDR3 has 14 amino acids. The sequence was collected from a human donor who donated a stem cell graft to a child with congenital amegakaryocytic thrombocytopenia. The specimen comprised PBMCs from the stem cell graft donor, sampled from the stem cell graft. V is TRBV7-7 and J is TRBJ2-5, with 10 positions matching TRBD2. The CDR3 nucleotides read TGTGCCAGCAGCTTACGGGCTAGCGGGGGGACCCAGTACTTC. The encoded protein is CASSLRASGGTQYF.